This T cell receptor (beta chain) was identified during a study of memory CD4+ T cells and cytomegalovirus serostatus. Study overall: Of the healthy Belgian adults, 8 to 10 were CMV seropositive and 20 to 25 seronegative. Overall study findings and caveats: CMV serostatus prediction reached median AUC approximately 0.95, or 0.91 with US-trained model. 67 of 164 known CMV-associated TCRbeta sequences appeared in CD4+ memory.

Concerning this clone: Antigen unknown.

Single viable CD3+CD4+CD8-CD45RO+ cells were sorted as the memory CD4+ T cells. Donors' CMV status reflects serum IgG against pp150, pp28, p38, p52. Some clones are missing from TCRdb's copy, which holds only in-frame ones; the method was immunoSEQ multiplex PCR. This table has 45,000 to 65,000 clones, about 80% appearing once. Sequencing used memory CD4+ T cells from blood. The clonotype comes from an adult in good health and CMV-seropositive.

The CDR3 loop is CASSPPSSGANVLTF. As DNA, the CDR3 is TGTGCCAGCTCACCCCCCTCCTCTGGGGCCAACGTCCTGACTTTC. The rearrangement joins TRBV18 to TRBJ2-6, with unresolved D. CDR1 and CDR2 (germline): KGHSH, LQKENI. Trimming pared 3 bases from V and 0 bases from J, leaving 6 bases between. The CDR3 covers 15 residues.